Each of the 29 T cell receptor beta chains below was sequenced from the same sample in a study of CD8+CD57+ T cells in acquired aplastic anemia. Profiling of TCR beta VDJ combinations and CDR3 sequences used genomic DNA as template. TCRdb reprocessed the reads via MiXCR and lists one record per CDR3 protein. The sample contains about half a million distinct CDR3 sequences, around 32% of which appear only once. Selection for sequencing was limited to patients who had shown CD8+CD57+ cell expansion by flow cytometry. What was sequenced was sorted CD4+, CD8+, or CD8+CD57+ T cells (not recorded which) from PBMCs. Every receptor here comes from a human donor with aplastic anemia.

This clonotype was recorded at least ten times. The V call is TRBV7-2, the J call TRBJ2-3, with D uncertain. V gave up 5 bases and J gave up 1 base, with 7 bases separating them. The CDR3 is 13 residues long. In germline, CDR1 is SGHTA, CDR2 FQGNSA. DNA for the CDR3: TGTGCCAGCAGCCCGATGCGCACAGATACGCAGTATTTT. Protein: CASSPMRTDTQYF.

The J gene is TRBJ1-2, the V gene TRBV28; 7 nucleotides line up with TRBD1. The CDR3 loop spans 14 amino acids. V shed 4 bases and J 4 bases; nucleotides not matched to a gene: 6. CDR1 and CDR2 (germline): MDHEN, SYDVKM. CDR3: CASSWGQSFYGYTF. The CDR3 DNA is TGTGCCAGCAGTTGGGGACAGTCTTTCTATGGCTACACCTTC.

This clonotype showed up many times. This rearrangement joins TRBV24-1 to TRBJ2-7; 9 bases are a match to TRBD2. The CDR3 spans 15 residues. The V segment lost 3 bases and the J segment 2 bases; nucleotides outside the gene matches: 4. Per germline, CDR1 KGHDR and CDR2 SFDVKD. CDR3 DNA sequence: TGTGCCACCAGTGATATTAGCGGGGGTACCTACGAGCAGTACTTC. Protein product: CATSDISGGTYEQYF.

This clonotype appeared a few times. The chain recombines TRBV20-1 with TRBJ2-3; 8 nucleotides line up with TRBD2. Germline assignment: CDR1 DFQATT and CDR2 SNEGSKA (reference sequence). This CDR3 has 16 residues. V was clipped by 0 bases and J by 5 bases; unmatched bases: 10. The CDR3 DNA is TGCAGTGCTAGAGAAGGAAGCGGGAGATGGTTAGATACGCAGTATTTT. Its translation is CSAREGSGRWLDTQYF.

V gene TRBV19 combines with J gene TRBJ1-6; 9 bases are shared with TRBD1. The CDR3 sequence is 16 residues long. Germline-derived CDR1 and CDR2 are LNHDA and SQIVND (reference sequence). V lost 6 bases to trimming and J lost 7 bases; unmatched junction nucleotides: 10. The CDR3 region has the DNA TGTGCCAGTAGCACCCGCGGACAGGGGATAAATTCACCCCTCCACTTT. This translates into CASSTRGQGINSPLHF.

This clonotype has a single count. This could be a read error, since a much larger clone is one nucleotide away. The J gene is TRBJ2-3, the V gene TRBV10-3; TRBD2 matches at 14 bases. Unmatched junction bases numbered 13, after V lost 6 bases and J lost 8 bases. The CDR3 consists of 17 residues. The germline V gene encodes CDR1 ENHRY and CDR2 SYGVKD. DNA for the CDR3: TGTGCCATCAGAGCGACTAGCGGGAGGGCAGAGATGGGTACGCAGTATTTT. This codes for CAIRATSGRAEMGTQYF.

With regard to this clonotype: A much larger clone differs by one base, so this may be a read error. The chain employs TRBV19 and TRBJ2-1, with a weak D call TRBD1 (6 bases). This CDR3 contains 14 residues. From germline, CDR1 is LNHDA and CDR2 SQIVND (reference sequence). CDR3 sequence reads: CVSSILSEGGEQFF. The DNA of the CDR3 is TGTGTCAGTAGTATACTCAGCGAAGGGGGTGAGCAGTTCTTC.

This clonotype was seen a few times. This chain links TRBV4-1 with TRBJ2-1; 7 nucleotides align to TRBD2. CDR3 length: 15 amino acids. Germline V gene sequence: CDR1 MGHRA, CDR2 YSYEKL. V was clipped by 1 base and J by 0 bases; unmatched bases: 0. The CDR3 DNA reads as TGCGCCAGCAGCCAAGGGGAGGGCTCCTACAATGAGCAGTTCTTC. This translates into CASSQGEGSYNEQFF.

This clonotype was seen ten or more times. This chain connects TRBV2 to TRBJ1-5; D gene ambiguous. CDR1 SNHLY and CDR2 FYNNEI come from the germline V gene. V lost 6 bases, J lost 12 bases, and 18 bases lay in between. The CDR3 loop spans 13 amino acids. The CDR3 nucleotides read TGTGCCAGCAGCGAGGAGAGACGTACTAGCCAGCATTTT. It codes for CASSEERRTSQHF.

This clonotype was detected a few times. This sequence joins TRBV30 and TRBJ2-7, with D perhaps TRBD1 (6 bases). Trimming shortened V by 2 bases and J by 3 bases, and 14 bases separated the two germline ends. Germline-derived CDR1 and CDR2 are GTSNPN and SVGIG (reference sequence). The CDR3 contains 14 residues. CDR3 bases: TGTGCCTGGAGTTGGGGGCGTAGGTACTACGAGCAGTACTTC. It yields the protein CAWSWGRRYYEQYF. The whole variable domain, filled in from reference TRBV30 and TRBJ2-7, reads SQTIHQWPATLVQPVGSPLSLECTVEGTSNPNLYWYRQAAGRGLQLLFYSVGIGQISSEVPQNLSASRPQDRQFILSSKKLLLSDSGFYLCAWSWGRRYYEQYFGPGTRLTVT.

The chain links TRBV5-6 to TRBJ1-2; 7 bases fit TRBD1. This CDR3 is built from 20 residues. V shed 3 bases and J 8 bases; nucleotides not matched to a gene: 28. CDR1 is SGHDT, CDR2 YYEEEE, per germline. The DNA for the CDR3 is TGTGCCAGCAGCTCCTCGGGGTTATTTTATGAAACAGGGGAGGACGGAGGCTACACCTTC. Translated: CASSSSGLFYETGEDGGYTF.

Concerning this clonotype: Since a much larger clone is just one base distant, this may be a read error. The genes are TRBV7-9 and TRBJ2-7; a possible D gene is TRBD2 (5 bases). Germline V gives CDR1 SEHNR, CDR2 FQNEAQ (reference sequence). V lost 1 base, J lost 6 bases, and 16 bases lay in between. The CDR3 loop spans 15 amino acids. CDR3 in DNA: TGTGCCAGCAGCTTAGTTCGGGGATACAAAGGCGAGCAGTACTTC. This sequence encodes CASSLVRGYKGEQYF.

This clonotype is a singleton in its sample. The junction and the germline gene differ at one end; a read error may be behind it. V usage is TRBV2 and J usage is TRBJ1-1; D remains ambiguous. The CDR3 length is 11 residues. CDR1 and CDR2 from the germline V gene are SNHLY and FYNNEI. CDR3 amino acids: CASSESTEALF. The CDR3 DNA is TGTGCCAGCAGTGAATCCACTGAAGCTCTCTTT.

Only a few counts were recorded for this clonotype. The rearrangement joins TRBV5-8 to TRBJ1-1; D gene unclear. Germline V gene lookup returns CDR1 SGHTS and CDR2 YDEGEE. CDR3 length: 14 residues. Trimming shortened V by 2 bases and J by 1 base, and 9 bases separated the two germline ends. The CDR3 reads CASSLQPTNTEAFF. The CDR3 DNA reads TGTGCCAGCAGCTTACAGCCTACGAACACTGAAGCTTTCTTT.

In DNA form, the CDR3 reads TGTGCCAAGAACAGGGTTGACACTGAAGCTTTCTTT. Translation: CAKNRVDTEAFF. The J gene is TRBJ1-1, the V gene TRBV30, with a weak D call TRBD1 (6 bases). Germline values: CDR1 GTSNPN, CDR2 SVGIG (reference sequence). V dropped 8 bases and J dropped 3 bases, with 13 bases sitting between them. The CDR3 is made up of 12 amino acids.

This chain links TRBV19 with TRBJ2-7, with D possibly matching TRBD1 (6 bases). The V gene's germline CDR1 is LNHDA and CDR2 SQIVND (reference sequence). This CDR3 is built from 12 residues. Trimming shortened V by 9 bases and J by 0 bases, and 9 bases separated the two germline ends. The CDR3 loop is CASGDTSYEQYF. The CDR3 DNA sequence: TGTGCCAGCGGGGACACCTCCTACGAGCAGTACTTC.

The chain links TRBV25-1 to TRBJ1-1; D not resolved. V gave up 6 bases and J gave up 3 bases, with 17 bases separating them. This CDR3 contains 15 residues. CDR1 and CDR2 (germline): MGHDK, SYGVNS. The CDR3 DNA reads TGTGCCAGCAGCTGGGGAATCGTCGGAGACACTGAAGCTTTCTTT. It specifies CASSWGIVGDTEAFF.

This clonotype was observed at least ten times. The chain uses TRBV24-1 and TRBJ2-2; D might be TRBD2 (6 bases). Germline V gene data show CDR1 as KGHDR and CDR2 as SFDVKD. V lost 7 bases to trimming and J lost 3 bases, with 11 bases between them. The CDR3 contains 14 residues. Written as DNA, the CDR3 is TGTGCCACCAGCGGGACTCAAGACACCGGGGAGCTGTTTTTT. It specifies CATSGTQDTGELFF.

J is TRBJ2-7 and V is TRBV5-1, with unresolved D. V lost 6 bases and J 0 bases, leaving 1 base between the germline ends. The CDR3 runs 10 residues. Germline V CDR1 and CDR2: SGHRS, YFSETQ. CDR3 protein: CASTSYEQYF. The CDR3 DNA sequence: TGCGCCAGCACCTCCTACGAGCAGTACTTC.

This clonotype is a singleton in its sample. V gene TRBV25-1 combines with J gene TRBJ1-6, with a weak D call TRBD1 (5 bases). In germline, CDR1 is MGHDK, CDR2 SYGVNS. The CDR3 has 15 residues. Trimming removed 8 bases at V and 2 bases at J, with 13 bases between. DNA for the CDR3: TGTGCCAGCTCACCGGAGGGGACCTATAATTCACCCCTCCACTTT. Translation gives CASSPEGTYNSPLHF.

This clonotype turned up a few times. The rearrangement joins TRBV20-1 to TRBJ1-1; a weak D match, TRBD1 (6 bases). The CDR3 spans 15 residues. V was shortened by 5 bases and J by 4 bases, with 20 bases between the two germline ends. Germline CDR1 is DFQATT and CDR2 is SNEGSKA (reference sequence). Here the CDR3 reads CSAVHPQGPGTEAFF. CDR3 coding DNA: TGCAGTGCTGTCCACCCACAGGGCCCTGGCACTGAAGCTTTCTTT.

The CDR3: CAIGRTAQETQYF. The CDR3 region has the DNA TGTGCCATTGGGCGGACAGCCCAAGAGACCCAGTACTTC. The chain has TRBV7-9 and TRBJ2-5; D perhaps matches TRBD1 (6 bases). The V gene lost 10 bases and the J gene lost 1 base, with 13 bases spanning the gap. The CDR3 spans 13 residues. The germline CDR1 and CDR2 sequences are SEHNR and FQNEAQ (reference sequence). The full variable domain, its missing parts supplied by reference TRBV7-9 and TRBJ2-5, is DTGVSQNPRHKITKRGQNVTFRCDPISEHNRLYWYRQTLGQGPEFLTYFQNEAQLEKSRLLSDRFSAERPKGSFSTLEIQRTEQGDSAMYLCAIGRTAQETQYFGPGTRLLVL.

The table lists this clonotype with many counts. The rearrangement joins TRBV2 to TRBJ1-5; D is unresolved. V dropped 4 bases and J dropped 6 bases, with 13 bases sitting between them. Germline V gene sequence: CDR1 SNHLY, CDR2 FYNNEI. This CDR3 has 14 amino acids. As DNA, the CDR3 is TGTGCCAGCAGTGCGCCTCTTGATTTTCAGCCCCAGCATTTT. Translated, it gives CASSAPLDFQPQHF.

This clonotype occurred a few times. The chain recombines TRBV19 with TRBJ1-2; the match to TRBD1 covers 10 bases. Looked up from germline, CDR1 is LNHDA and CDR2 is SQIVND (reference sequence). The CDR3 sequence is 13 residues long. With 11 bases clipped from V and 7 bases from J, the junction kept 10 bases outside the gene matches. The CDR3 DNA reads as TGTGCCTGGATTCCGGGACAGGGGAGTGGCTACACCTTC. It translates to CAWIPGQGSGYTF.

This clonotype turned up a few times. DNA for the CDR3: TGCGCCAGCAGCTTGGCGGGAGGGGGTTACGAGCAGTACTTC. Amino acids: CASSLAGGGYEQYF. The genes are TRBV5-1 and TRBJ2-7, with 8 bases aligning to TRBD2. V lost 0 bases to trimming and J lost 4 bases; unmatched junction nucleotides: 3. Per the germline V gene, CDR1 is SGHRS and CDR2 is YFSETQ. This CDR3 has 14 amino acids.

This rearrangement joins TRBV6-1 to TRBJ2-7, with a possible D match to TRBD2 (6 bases). Between the trimmed V and J ends, which lost 2 bases and 2 bases, there was a span of 10 bases. Germline V gene lookup returns CDR1 MNHNS and CDR2 SASEGT. The CDR3 length is 14 residues. CDR3 protein: CASSESGETYEQYF. CDR3 DNA: TGTGCCAGCAGTGAATCGGGGGAAACCTACGAGCAGTACTTC.

This sequence joins TRBV30 and TRBJ1-2; a possible D gene is TRBD1 (5 bases). Germline CDR1 reads GTSNPN; CDR2 reads SVGIG (reference sequence). The CDR3 length is 11 residues. With 3 bases removed from V and 7 bases from J, the gap between germline ends came to 9 bases. CDR3 nucleotide sequence: TGTGCCTGGAGGCAGGGCCTTGGCTACACCTTC. Protein sequence: CAWRQGLGYTF.

This clonotype was counted between two and nine times. The chain employs TRBV5-8 and TRBJ2-7; 8 bases agree with TRBD1. Germline CDR1 reads SGHTS; CDR2 reads YDEGEE. V shed 5 bases, J shed 2 bases, and the junction held 9 bases outside the gene matches. There are 15 residues in the CDR3. For the CDR3, the DNA is TGTGCCAGCAGGTTCAGGGGGCCGGCCACCTACGAGCAGTACTTC. Translation gives CASRFRGPATYEQYF.

The gene calls are TRBV11-1 and TRBJ2-2, with D maybe TRBD2 (6 bases). Trimming stripped 4 bases from V and 4 bases from J, with 10 bases between. CDR3 length: 14 residues. Germline CDR1 and CDR2: SGHAT and FQDESV (reference sequence). CDR3: CASSSEGGTGELFF. CDR3 coding DNA: TGTGCCAGCAGCTCGGAGGGAGGCACCGGGGAGCTGTTTTTT.